This is a list of T cell receptor beta chains from one sample in a study of T-cell memory formation after mild COVID-19. TCRdb ran MiXCR on the 5' RACE reads and lists one entry per CDR3 protein. Of about 100,000 distinct CDR3 sequences listed, approximately 12% are singletons. Material: PBMCs or a T cell subset sorted from them (not recorded which). All receptors derive from a man aged 18 to 35 who had mild COVID-19 (a few samples of this study predate the infection). Cell type and time point are not known. Both conserved end residues are part of each CDR3. The D gene is left open where the match is weak. The listing skips clone size in some rows; elsewhere it reads once, few, many or a size class.

>NA|TRBJ2-7|TRBV7-6|TRBD2
TGTGCCAGCAGCCGGGGACTAGCGGGGGTATCGGCTTACGAGCAGTACTTC
CASSRGLAGVSAYEQYF
>NA|TRBJ2-7|TRBV20-1|NA
TGCAGTGCAACCGGGACTCTCTCCTACGAGCAGTACTTC
CSATGTLSYEQYF
>NA|TRBJ2-3|TRBV20-1|NA
TGCAGTGCTAGAGGGATTCATGACGGCACAGATACGCAGTATTTT
CSARGIHDGTDTQYF
>few|TRBJ1-1|TRBV6-2/TRBV6-3|NA
TGTGCCAGCAGTTCCCTACAGGGATCGTTCGCTGAAGCTTTCTTT
CASSSLQGSFAEAFF
>NA|TRBJ2-5|TRBV4-2|NA
TGTGCCAGCAGCCAAGGAGGAGCGGGCCGGGAGACCCAGTACTTC
CASSQGGAGRETQYF
>NA|TRBJ2-3|TRBV12-5|TRBD2
TGTGCTAGTGGTCACGGGACTAGCGGGCCCAGCACAGATACGCAGTATTTT
CASGHGTSGPSTDTQYF
>few|TRBJ2-7|TRBV15|TRBD1
TGTGCCACCAGCAGAGGGGGGACAGCTCCCTACGAGCAGTACTTC
CATSRGGTAPYEQYF
>few|TRBJ1-1|TRBV28|NA
TGTGCCAGCAGCCCCTGGGGAATTGGGGTTGAAGCTTTCTTT
CASSPWGIGVEAFF
>NA|TRBJ1-1|TRBV5-6|NA
TGTGCCAGCAGCTTGGTGGGTACCGGGAACACTGAAGCTTTCTTT
CASSLVGTGNTEAFF
>NA|TRBJ1-6|TRBV15|NA
TGTGCCACCAGCGGGAGGGTCTCAAATTCACCCCTCCACTTT
CATSGRVSNSPLHF
>NA|TRBJ1-2|TRBV3-1|NA
TGTGCCAGCAGCCAAGATCCTGGAGTAAACTATGGCTACACCTTC
CASSQDPGVNYGYTF
>NA|TRBJ2-1|TRBV29-1|TRBD1
TGCAGCGTTAAGACAGGGGGGGATGAGCAGTTCTTC
CSVKTGGDEQFF
>few|TRBJ1-2|TRBV27|NA
TGTGCCAGCAGTTCGGATGGTCGTTACACCTTC
CASSSDGRYTF
>NA|TRBJ2-1|TRBV5-4|TRBD1
TGTGCCAGCAGCTTGGGACCGGACAGGGGGAATGAGCAGTTCTTC
CASSLGPDRGNEQFF
>few|TRBJ2-1|TRBV6-5|NA
TGTGCCAGCAGTTATACCTTCAGAATCTACAATGAGCAGTTCTTC
CASSYTFRIYNEQFF
>NA|TRBJ2-7|TRBV2|NA
TGTGCCAGCAGGGAGAAAACGGGGGTCCTCTACGAGCAGTACTTC
CASREKTGVLYEQYF
>few|TRBJ2-7|TRBV4-1|TRBD1
TGCGCCAGCAGCCACACCTCCACAGGGGGCTACGAGCAGTACTTC
CASSHTSTGGYEQYF
>NA|TRBJ2-2|TRBV29-1|NA
TGCAGCGCGGCCGGGGGCACCGGGGAGCTGTTTTTT
CSAAGGTGELFF
>few|TRBJ2-7|TRBV7-2|NA
TGTGCCAGCAGCTTATTGGGGGGCTCCTACGAGCAGTACTTC
CASSLLGGSYEQYF
>once|TRBJ2-3|TRBV19|TRBD2
TGTGCCAGTAAAGCTAGCGGGAGTAGCACAGATACGCAGTATTTT
CASKASGSSTDTQYF
>NA|TRBJ2-3|TRBV2|TRBD1
TGTGCCAGCAGACAAGGACAGGGGCCCACAGATACGCAGTATTTT
CASRQGQGPTDTQYF
>NA|TRBJ1-4|TRBV5-1|NA
TGCGCCAGCAGCTTGGGCATGGATAATGAAAAACTGTTTTTT
CASSLGMDNEKLFF
>few|TRBJ2-5|TRBV4-1|NA
TGCGCCAGCAGCCAAGTACAACAGGGTCAAGAGACCCAGTACTTC
CASSQVQQGQETQYF
>NA|TRBJ2-3|TRBV11-2|NA
TGTGCCAGCAGCTCATCTATGGATACGCAGTATTTT
CASSSSMDTQYF
>NA|TRBJ1-1|TRBV29-1|TRBD1
TGCAGCGCTAGGGGGCTAGGGCCTGAAGCTTTCTTT
CSARGLGPEAFF
>NA|TRBJ2-7|TRBV7-9|TRBD1
TGTGCCAGCAGCCCTAGGGGGACAGGGACCTACGAGCAGTACTTC
CASSPRGTGTYEQYF
>many|TRBJ2-5|TRBV5-1|NA
TGCGCCAGCAGCTTGGGGAGGAAAGAGACCCAGTACTTC
CASSLGRKETQYF
>many|TRBJ1-4|TRBV5-1|NA
TGCGCCAGCAGCTTGAAAGAGACACCCTATGAAAAACTGTTTTTT
CASSLKETPYEKLFF
>few|TRBJ2-2|TRBV4-1|TRBD1
TGCGCCAGCAGCCCAGGAAATGGACAGGTTTCGGGGGAGCTGTTTTTT
CASSPGNGQVSGELFF
>many|TRBJ2-2|TRBV7-9|TRBD2
TGTGCCAGCAGCTTCTTAGCGGGGGCGAACACCGGGGAGCTGTTTTTT
CASSFLAGANTGELFF
>NA|TRBJ2-3|TRBV21-1|NA
TGTGCCAGCAGCGAACATGGAGGACTAGCCTACACAGATACGCAGTATTTT
CASSEHGGLAYTDTQYF
>NA|TRBJ2-2|TRBV6-6|NA
TGTGCCAGCAGTATAGGGGACACCGGGGAGCTGTTTTTT
CASSIGDTGELFF
>NA|TRBJ1-2|TRBV10-3|TRBD1
TGTGCCATCAGTGAGGGGACCGGGACAGCCTATGGCTACACCTTC
CAISEGTGTAYGYTF
>few|TRBJ2-7|TRBV7-9|TRBD1
TGTGCCAGCAGCTCCCGGGACAGGGTGTTCGAGCAGTACTTC
CASSSRDRVFEQYF
>few|TRBJ2-1|TRBV15|TRBD1
TGTGCCACCAGCAGAGGGGGACAGGGAGGACACAATGAGCAGTTCTTC
CATSRGGQGGHNEQFF
>NA|TRBJ1-5|TRBV5-1|NA
TGCGCCAGCAGCTTAAGTCCAGGCGGCAATCAGCCCCAGCATTTT
CASSLSPGGNQPQHF
>few|TRBJ2-1|TRBV6-5|TRBD1
TGTGCCAGCAGTTACTACATCCCGGACAGGGCCAATGAGCAGTTCTTC
CASSYYIPDRANEQFF
>NA|TRBJ1-1|TRBV5-5|TRBD1
TGTGCCAGCAGCTTGGACAGGGGGCTTGGCACTGAAGCTTTCTTT
CASSLDRGLGTEAFF
>few|TRBJ1-6|TRBV4-3|NA
TGCGCCAGCAATCCTCGGATAGGCTCCCCCACATTCTCACCCCTCCACTTT
CASNPRIGSPTFSPLHF
>few|TRBJ2-1|TRBV12-3/TRBV12-4|NA
TGTGCCAGCATCCTGGGGGGGGCCGGGAATGAGCAGTTCTTC
CASILGGAGNEQFF
>NA|TRBJ2-1|TRBV12-3/TRBV12-4|TRBD1
TGTGCCAGCAGTCATGGGACAGGGGGGTTTGGTGAGCAGTTCTTC
CASSHGTGGFGEQFF
>NA|TRBJ1-2|TRBV2|TRBD1
TGTGCCAGCAGTGAATTTAATGAGCAGGGGGCGTTTGGCTACACCTTC
CASSEFNEQGAFGYTF
>NA|TRBJ2-7|TRBV12-3/TRBV12-4|NA
TGTGCCAGCAGCCTCCAGTCATCCTACGAGCAGTACTTC
CASSLQSSYEQYF
>NA|TRBJ2-1|TRBV20-1|NA
TGCAGTGCACGGCCGGGGTACCAATCCTACAATGAGCAGTTCTTC
CSARPGYQSYNEQFF
>NA|TRBJ2-3|TRBV28|TRBD1
TGTGCCAGCAGTTACGGACAGGGCGTGGAAATATATACGCAGTATTTT
CASSYGQGVEIYTQYF